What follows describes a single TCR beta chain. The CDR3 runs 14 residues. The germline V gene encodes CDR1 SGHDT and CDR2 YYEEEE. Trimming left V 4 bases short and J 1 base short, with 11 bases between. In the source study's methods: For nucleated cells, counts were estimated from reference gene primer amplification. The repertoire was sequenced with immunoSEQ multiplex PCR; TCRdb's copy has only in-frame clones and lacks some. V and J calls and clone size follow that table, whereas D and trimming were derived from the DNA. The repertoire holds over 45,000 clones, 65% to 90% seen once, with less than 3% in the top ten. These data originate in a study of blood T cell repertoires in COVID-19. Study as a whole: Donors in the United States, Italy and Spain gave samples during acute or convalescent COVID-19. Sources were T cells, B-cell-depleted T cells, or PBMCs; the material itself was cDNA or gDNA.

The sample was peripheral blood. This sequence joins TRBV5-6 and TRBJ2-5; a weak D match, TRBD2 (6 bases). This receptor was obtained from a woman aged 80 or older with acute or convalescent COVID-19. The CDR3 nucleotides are TGTGCCAGCAGCCCGCAGACTAGCCAAGAGACCCAGTACTTC. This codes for CASSPQTSQETQYF. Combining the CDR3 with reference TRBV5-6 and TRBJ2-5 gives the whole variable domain DAGVTQSPTHLIKTRGQQVTLRCSPKSGHDTVSWYQQALGQGPQFIFQYYEEEERQRGNFPDRFSGHQFPNYSSELNVNALLLGDSALYLCASSPQTSQETQYFGPGTRLLVL.